The clone carrying this T cell receptor (beta chain) was picked up one time. Other nucleotide sequences from this sample produce the same CDR3. Treatment: oral pan-JAK inhibitor, 5-10 mg twice daily. The data belong to a study of CD8+ T cells in alopecia areata. Germline V gene sequence: CDR1 SQVTM, CDR2 ANQGSEA. The CDR3 contains 12 residues. V trimming: 5 bases; J trimming: 2 bases; junction bases outside the gene matches: 3. Extracted RNA was reverse transcribed, and the resulting cDNA served as sequencing template. TCRdb's table, derived via immunoSEQ multiplex PCR, lists solely in-frame clones and lacks some. The sample lists hundreds of thousands of clones, 50% to 75% occurring once.

Sequences were derived from CD4+ T cells sorted from blood, sampled at roughly week 52, from a patient treated with tofacitinib. The source of this sequence is a human donor with alopecia areata. The rearrangement joins TRBV29-1 to TRBJ2-7, with TRBD1 identical over 7 bases. CDR3 sequence reads: CSVRDRTYEQYF. The DNA of the CDR3 is TGCAGCGTTCGGGACAGAACCTACGAGCAGTACTTC.